The 20 T cell receptor beta chains below come from one sample, sequenced in a study of cytomegalovirus exposure and HLA in healthy donors. The PCR had 60 Vbeta and 13 Jbeta primers. Profiling relied on immunoSEQ multiplex PCR, and the TCRdb table lists in-frame clones only, not all of them. The repertoire includes roughly 190,000 clones, 60% to 80% of them detected once, and about 3.1% sits in the top ten. Sequencing input: PBMCs. Source of these receptors: a female donor in good health and CMV-seronegative.

The chain links TRBV21-1 to TRBJ1-4; the listed D gene, TRBD1, was not tested against the DNA. TRBV21-1 is a listed pseudogene. This CDR3 region has 15 residues. CDR3 amino acids: CASSKTVAVNEKLFF. The CDR3 DNA is TGTGCCAGCAGCAAGACAGTCGCCGTTAATGAAAAACTGTTTTTT.

This chain joins TRBV30 and TRBJ1-4; 8 positions match TRBD1. CDR3 size: 14 residues. The trim removed 8 bases at V and 5 bases at J, leaving 10 bases unmatched. Germline assignment: CDR1 GTSNPN and CDR2 SVGIG (reference sequence). For the CDR3, the DNA is TGTGCCGGCTTTGACAGGGGAGGGAATGAAAAACTGTTTTTT. Its protein is CAGFDRGGNEKLFF.

V is TRBV4-1 and J is TRBJ2-7, with TRBD2 identical over 10 bases. J was trimmed by 5 bases and V by 0 bases; bases with no gene match: 7. The CDR3 has 16 residues. Germline CDR1 is MGHRA and CDR2 is YSYEKL. The CDR3 here is CASSQDPAGGSNEQYF. The CDR3 nucleotides are TGCGCCAGCAGCCAAGATCCAGCGGGGGGGAGTAACGAGCAGTACTTC.

Here the CDR3 reads CASSSRGETQYF. In DNA form, the CDR3 reads TGTGCCAGCAGTTCCCGGGGGGAGACCCAGTACTTC. The chain links TRBV28 to TRBJ2-5; D might be TRBD2 (6 bases). The germline CDR1 and CDR2 sequences are MDHEN and SYDVKM. The CDR3 runs to 12 residues. Trimming took 4 bases from V and 5 from J, leaving 8 bases between them.

The gene calls are TRBV5-1 and TRBJ2-5, with a possible D match to TRBD1 (5 bases). The DNA end is a closer match to TRBJ2-7, so the J assignment may be wrong. The CDR3 is 14 residues long. CDR1 and CDR2 (germline): SGHRS, YFSETQ. The CDR3: CASSLRGTSYEQYF. CDR3 nucleotides: TGCGCCAGCAGCTTAAGGGGAACCTCCTACGAGCAGTACTTC.

This rearrangement joins TRBV4-2 to TRBJ1-2; D is possibly TRBD1 (6 bases). This CDR3 has 14 residues. Germline loops: CDR1 LGHNA, CDR2 YNFKEQ. The V and J ends lost 4 bases and 1 base respectively, with 10 bases between them. Here the CDR3 reads CASSRRTDNYGYTF. CDR3 DNA sequence: TGTGCCAGCAGCCGAAGGACAGATAACTATGGCTACACCTTC.

This clone was picked up a small number of times. This chain joins TRBV18 and TRBJ1-1, with TRBD1 matching over 7 bases. CDR1 and CDR2 (germline): KGHSH, LQKENI. V lost 3 bases and J lost 5; bases outside the gene matches: 12. CDR3 length equals 16 residues. DNA of the CDR3: TGTGCCAGCTCACCTAAGGGGGCCTATAGAACAACTGAAGCTTTCTTT. Encoded protein: CASSPKGAYRTTEAFF.

The V gene is TRBV10-3, the J gene TRBJ1-6; D might be TRBD1 (5 bases). Germline V gene sequence: CDR1 ENHRY, CDR2 SYGVKD. The CDR3 totals 16 residues. Trimming took off 6 bases at V and 0 bases at J, with 12 bases between the two ends. CDR3 DNA sequence: TGTGCCATCAGCTCCGCGGGGGGCTCCTATAATTCACCCCTCCACTTT. This encodes CAISSAGGSYNSPLHF.

The chain employs TRBV7-9 and TRBJ2-5; 16 nucleotides align to TRBD2. The J segment lost 5 bases and the V segment lost 5 bases, leaving 2 bases of the junction unmatched. The CDR3 has 15 residues. Germline CDR1 is SEHNR and CDR2 is FQNEAQ (reference sequence). CDR3 in amino acids: CASSAGLAGGETQYF. Written as DNA, the CDR3 is TGTGCCAGCAGCGCGGGACTAGCGGGAGGGGAGACCCAGTACTTC. Together with reference TRBV7-9 and TRBJ2-5, the CDR3 gives the full variable domain: DTGVSQNPRHKITKRGQNVTFRCDPISEHNRLYWYRQTLGQGPEFLTYFQNEAQLEKSRLLSDRFSAERPKGSFSTLEIQRTEQGDSAMYLCASSAGLAGGETQYFGPGTRLLVL.

The chain recombines TRBV5-6 with TRBJ1-2; D ambiguous. The CDR3 runs to 15 residues. The germline gives CDR1 SGHDT, CDR2 YYEEEE. The ends were cut back, 1 base at V and 4 bases at J, with 14 bases in the middle. CDR3 amino acids: CASSLKGGWSYGYTF. For the CDR3, the DNA is TGTGCCAGCAGCTTGAAAGGTGGGTGGAGCTATGGCTACACCTTC.

Worth noting for this clone: The germline gene is not matched at one end of the junction; a read error may be the cause. Other DNA variants within this sample encode the same CDR3. The chain joins TRBV30 to TRBJ1-6, with D possibly matching TRBD1 (5 bases). Germline assignment: CDR1 GTSNPN and CDR2 SVGIG (reference sequence). This CDR3 contains 15 residues. The CDR3 DNA reads as TGTGCCTGGGCCGGACAAAGCTCCTATAATTCCCCCCTCCACTTT. It encodes CAWAGQSSYNSPLHF.

The chain uses TRBV5-1 and TRBJ2-3; 10 nucleotides match TRBD2. The CDR3 loop spans 18 amino acids. The germline V gene has CDR1 SGHRS and CDR2 YFSETQ. The V gene end was trimmed by 3 bases and the J gene end by 2 bases; junction bases not matched to a gene: 12. The CDR3 sequence is CASSSAGLADLVTDTQYF. DNA of the CDR3: TGCGCCAGCAGCTCAGCCGGACTAGCGGACCTAGTCACAGATACGCAGTATTTT.

The chain recombines TRBV10-2 with TRBJ1-4, with D tentatively TRBD1 (6 bases). Germline V CDR1 and CDR2: WSHSY, SAAADI. Trimming took off 3 bases at V and 4 bases at J, with 12 bases between the two ends. The length of the CDR3 is 15 residues. CDR3 DNA sequence: TGCGCCAGCAGTGACACAGGGCGAGTTAATGAAAAACTGTTTTTT. It is translated as CASSDTGRVNEKLFF.

Only one count was recorded for this clone. V usage is TRBV28 and J usage is TRBJ1-1; tentative D call: TRBD1 (5 bases). The CDR3 contains 14 residues. Germline V gene sequence: CDR1 MDHEN, CDR2 SYDVKM. Deletions cut 3 bases from V and 5 bases from J, with 13 bases between. The CDR3 loop is CASSLGGAGTEAFF. For the CDR3, the DNA is TGTGCCAGCAGTTTGGGAGGGGCAGGGACTGAAGCTTTCTTT.

The chain recombines TRBV7-6 with TRBJ2-3; the D is unclear. The CDR3 length is 15 residues. The germline V and J ends were trimmed by 1 base and 3 bases, with 11 bases remaining between them. Germline CDR1 and CDR2: SGHVS and FNYEAQ. Written as DNA, the CDR3 is TGTGCCAGCAGCTTAGGAAGTGGCCAAACAGATACGCAGTATTTT. This gives the protein CASSLGSGQTDTQYF.

The rearrangement uses TRBV29-1 and TRBJ2-7; 8 nucleotides line up with TRBD1. J lost 3 bases, V lost 6 bases, and 4 bases had no gene match. This CDR3 comprises 12 residues. Looked up from germline, CDR1 is SQVTM and CDR2 is ANQGSEA. The CDR3 coding sequence is TGCAGCGTGTGGACAGGGAGCTACGAGCAGTACTTC. Encoded protein: CSVWTGSYEQYF.

The CDR3 spells CASSSLAGVGYEQFF. In DNA form, the CDR3 reads TGCGCCAGCAGTTCGCTAGCGGGAGTAGGCTATGAGCAGTTCTTC. This chain joins TRBV5-1 and TRBJ2-1, with TRBD2 identical over 10 bases. The V gene end was trimmed by 5 bases and the J gene end by 8 bases; junction bases not matched to a gene: 10. The CDR3 contains 15 residues. Looked up from germline, CDR1 is SGHRS and CDR2 is YFSETQ.

The chain joins TRBV9 to TRBJ1-5; unclear D gene. Per the germline V gene, CDR1 is SGDLS and CDR2 is YYNGEE. There are 20 residues in the CDR3. V was pared by 1 base and J by 4 bases, with 27 bases between. The CDR3 reads CASSVMGGRIERVGNQPQHF. In DNA form, the CDR3 reads TGTGCCAGCAGCGTAATGGGAGGACGAATTGAGCGGGTGGGAAATCAGCCCCAGCATTTT.

The genes are TRBV7-9 and TRBJ1-2; D is ambiguous. There are 13 residues in the CDR3. V was pared by 5 bases and J by 4 bases, with 11 bases between. Germline CDR1 is SEHNR and CDR2 is FQNEAQ (reference sequence). The CDR3 DNA reads as TGTGCCAGCAGCCCACACCCAAGCTATGGCTACACCTTC. Protein product: CASSPHPSYGYTF.

J is TRBJ1-3 and V is TRBV18, with TRBD1 matching 8 bases. Germline assignment: CDR1 KGHSH and CDR2 LQKENI. The length of the CDR3 is 19 residues. With V trimmed by 3 bases and J by 0 bases, 13 bases remained unmatched. CDR3 amino acids: CASSPRESRGLSSGNTIYF. The CDR3 bases are TGTGCCAGCTCACCTCGGGAATCCAGGGGGCTCTCCTCTGGAAACACCATATATTTT. Complete variable domain (other parts from reference TRBV18 and TRBJ1-3): NAGVMQNPRHLVRRRGQEARLRCSPMKGHSHVYWYRQLPEEGLKFMVYLQKENIIDESGMPKERFSAEFPKEGPSILRIQQVVRGDSAAYFCASSPRESRGLSSGNTIYFGEGSWLTVV.